The 22 T cell receptor beta chains below all came from one sample that was sequenced in a study of blood T cell repertoires in COVID-19. TCRdb's table, derived via immunoSEQ multiplex PCR, lists solely in-frame clones and lacks some. The table lists hundreds of thousands of clones, 88% of them singletons. Source material: peripheral blood. The receptors come from a human donor in a cohort sampled during active COVID-19.

The rearrangement joins TRBV28 to TRBJ2-5; 11 bases are a match to TRBD1. Trimming at V came to 4 bases and at J to 5 bases, leaving 12 bases not matched to a gene. The CDR3 sequence is 17 residues long. Germline V CDR1 and CDR2: MDHEN, SYDVKM. CDR3 DNA sequence: TGTGCCAGCAGTTCTACCTTTGGGACAGGGGGTCGGGAGACCCAGTACTTC. Protein sequence: CASSSTFGTGGRETQYF.

This clone was seen just once. The chain combines TRBV19 with TRBJ1-2; 8 nucleotides match TRBD1. V lost 4 bases to trimming and J lost 0 bases; unmatched junction nucleotides: 10. This CDR3 has 17 amino acids. Germline CDR1 reads LNHDA; CDR2 reads SQIVND (reference sequence). CDR3 coding DNA: TGTGCCAGTAGTACGTCCGGGACAGGTCGTTCTAACTATGGCTACACCTTC. Translating gives CASSTSGTGRSNYGYTF.

The rearrangement uses TRBV7-9 and TRBJ2-7; D gene ambiguous. The CDR3 consists of 16 residues. Germline V gene sequence: CDR1 SEHNR, CDR2 FQNEAQ (reference sequence). V lost 2 bases to trimming and J lost 2 bases, with 16 bases between them. This CDR3 reads CASSLPLFRPTYEQYF. The CDR3 nucleotides are TGTGCCAGCAGCTTACCACTCTTCCGTCCAACCTACGAGCAGTACTTC.

The chain links TRBV18 to TRBJ2-5; 12 bases line up with TRBD2. CDR1 KGHSH and CDR2 LQKENI come from the germline V gene. CDR3 length: 16 amino acids. V lost 5 bases to trimming and J lost 2 bases; unmatched junction nucleotides: 6. CDR3 nucleotides: TGTGCCAGCTCATCCACTAGCGGGAGGCAGCAAGAGACCCAGTACTTC. Translated, it gives CASSSTSGRQQETQYF. Variable domain in full (rest from reference TRBV18 and TRBJ2-5): NAGVMQNPRHLVRRRGQEARLRCSPMKGHSHVYWYRQLPEEGLKFMVYLQKENIIDESGMPKERFSAEFPKEGPSILRIQQVVRGDSAAYFCASSSTSGRQQETQYFGPGTRLLVL.

The CDR3 loop is CASSILAGVNEQFF. CDR3 sequence (DNA): TGTGCCAGCAGTATACTAGCGGGGGTCAATGAGCAGTTCTTC. The rearrangement joins TRBV6-5 to TRBJ2-1; 11 nucleotides line up with TRBD2. The CDR3 length is 14 residues. From germline, CDR1 is MNHEY and CDR2 SVGAGI. V lost 5 bases to trimming and J lost 6 bases; unmatched junction nucleotides: 3.

The rearrangement links TRBV12-5 to TRBJ2-7; 10 bases line up with TRBD1. Trimming removed 3 bases from V and 2 bases from J; junction bases left unmatched: 1. CDR1 and CDR2 from the germline V gene are LGHNT and FRNRAP. CDR3 length equals 14 residues. The CDR3 DNA follows: TGTGCTAGTGGTTTTGACAGGGGGCCCTACGAGCAGTACTTC. Its protein is CASGFDRGPYEQYF.

V and J are TRBV6-5 and TRBJ1-5, with 9 bases that match TRBD1. The CDR3 runs 13 residues. The V gene end was trimmed by 6 bases and the J gene end by 9 bases; junction bases not matched to a gene: 6. The germline CDR1 and CDR2 sequences are MNHEY and SVGAGI. The CDR3: CASSPQGASPQHF. The CDR3 coding sequence is TGTGCCAGCAGCCCACAGGGGGCCTCGCCCCAGCATTTT.

The chain joins TRBV7-6 to TRBJ2-7; D perhaps matches TRBD1 (6 bases). The CDR3 runs 12 residues. Trimming stripped 5 bases from V and 12 bases from J, with 17 bases between. Germline values: CDR1 SGHVS, CDR2 FNYEAQ. CDR3 protein: CASSDLGARGYF. The CDR3 region has the DNA TGTGCCAGCAGCGACCTGGGGGCCAGGGGGTACTTC.

This chain uses TRBV11-2 with TRBJ2-3, with 14 bases aligning to TRBD2. Germline assignment: CDR1 SGHAT and CDR2 FQNNGV. V lost 1 base to trimming and J lost 4 bases; unmatched junction nucleotides: 1. The CDR3 contains 16 residues. CDR3 coding DNA: TGTGCCAGCAGCTTAGGGGGACTAGCGGGAGCAGATACGCAGTATTTT. This sequence encodes CASSLGGLAGADTQYF.

This clone was picked up one time. The V gene is TRBV5-8, the J gene TRBJ2-7; D is undetermined. Looked up from germline, CDR1 is SGHTS and CDR2 is YDEGEE. The germline V and J ends were trimmed by 4 bases and 0 bases, with 5 bases remaining between them. CDR3 size: 12 residues. CDR3 in DNA: TGTGCCAGCAGCCCCAGCTCCTACGAGCAGTACTTC. Amino acid sequence: CASSPSSYEQYF.

This clone was seen once. V gene TRBV6-2 or TRBV6-3 combines with J gene TRBJ2-7; D may be TRBD1 (6 bases). The CDR3 is made up of 14 amino acids. Trimming took 5 bases from V and 0 from J, leaving 11 bases between them. CDR1 and CDR2 from the germline V gene are MNHEY and SVGEGT. The CDR3 loop reads CASSHDRSSYEQYF. The CDR3 DNA follows: TGTGCCAGCAGTCACGACAGGAGCTCCTACGAGCAGTACTTC.

This chain connects TRBV6-5 to TRBJ2-7, with D hard to call. Germline CDR1 and CDR2: MNHEY and SVGAGI. This CDR3 is built from 14 residues. Trimming stripped 2 bases from V and 1 base from J, with 9 bases between. CDR3 nucleotides: TGTGCCAGCAGTTACCATCTAGGATCCTACGAGCAGTACTTC. Protein product: CASSYHLGSYEQYF.

The CDR3 DNA sequence: TGTGCCAGCGCGAAGACTTTAGCGGGAGAGGGCAATGAGCAGTTCTTC. Translating gives CASAKTLAGEGNEQFF. The V and J genes are TRBV9 and TRBJ2-1, with TRBD2 matching 9 bases. Trimming took 7 bases from V and 6 from J; bases not matched to a gene: 14. Germline V gives CDR1 SGDLS, CDR2 YYNGEE. This CDR3 comprises 16 residues. Based on the CDR3 plus reference TRBV9 and TRBJ2-1, the full variable domain is DSGVTQTPKHLITATGQRVTLRCSPRSGDLSVYWYQQSLDQGLQFLIQYYNGEERAKGNILERFSAQQFPDLHSELNLSSLELGDSALYFCASAKTLAGEGNEQFFGPGTRLTVL.

The chain uses TRBV10-3 and TRBJ2-7, with a weak D call TRBD1 (6 bases). Looked up from germline, CDR1 is ENHRY and CDR2 is SYGVKD. Deletions cut 6 bases from V and 0 bases from J, with 12 bases between. This CDR3 contains 14 residues. The CDR3 loop is CAISMDSRSYEQYF. The CDR3 DNA follows: TGTGCCATCAGCATGGACAGTCGCTCCTACGAGCAGTACTTC.

The chain combines TRBV3-1 (or the pseudogene TRBV3-2) with TRBJ1-1, with TRBD1 matching 7 bases. The CDR3 extends over 15 amino acids. Germline lookup yields CDR1 LGHDT and CDR2 YNNKEL (reference sequence). After removal of 6 bases from V and 0 bases from J, the junction contained 7 bases not matched to a gene. The CDR3 reads CASSSGGGVNTEAFF. Here the CDR3 DNA reads TGTGCCAGCAGTTCAGGGGGAGGAGTGAACACTGAAGCTTTCTTT.

In nucleotides, the CDR3 is TGTGCCAGCAGTTACCTGCGAGAGCAGTACTTC. Translation: CASSYLREQYF. This chain joins TRBV6-2 or TRBV6-3 and TRBJ2-7; no definite D call. This CDR3 contains 11 residues. The V end lost 2 bases, the J end lost 7 bases, and 6 bases lay between the germline ends. Per the germline V gene, CDR1 is MNHEY and CDR2 is SVGEGT.

The V gene is TRBV28, the J gene TRBJ2-3; maybe TRBD2 (6 bases). Germline assignment: CDR1 MDHEN and CDR2 SYDVKM. Trimming cost V 3 bases and J 0 bases, with 10 bases left between them. The CDR3 contains 15 residues. The CDR3 nucleotides are TGTGCCAGCAGTTTTGGCGGAGGGAGCACAGATACGCAGTATTTT. Its protein product is CASSFGGGSTDTQYF.

The table lists this clone with a count of one. The rearrangement links TRBV18 to TRBJ1-1; 8 bases align to TRBD1. Losses at the gene ends were 8 bases for V and 0 bases for J; bases not matched to a gene: 8. The CDR3 extends over 15 amino acids. Germline V gives CDR1 KGHSH, CDR2 LQKENI. The CDR3 here is CASQTGVGLNTEAFF. The CDR3 nucleotides are TGTGCCAGCCAGACAGGGGTAGGCCTGAACACTGAAGCTTTCTTT.

The rearrangement uses TRBV30 and TRBJ1-1; D ambiguous. CDR3 length: 11 residues. The germline gives CDR1 GTSNPN, CDR2 SVGIG (reference sequence). Between the trimmed V and J ends, which lost 3 bases and 8 bases, there was a span of 10 bases. CDR3 loop: CAWSLQIEAFF. CDR3 bases: TGTGCCTGGAGCTTGCAGATCGAAGCTTTCTTT.

The rearrangement links TRBV9 to TRBJ1-6; tentatively, D is TRBD1 (6 bases). This CDR3 region has 16 residues. Trimming pared 3 bases from V and 3 bases from J, leaving 13 bases between. From germline, CDR1 is SGDLS and CDR2 YYNGEE. CDR3 residues: CASSAGGGVYNSPLHF. CDR3 coding DNA: TGTGCCAGCAGCGCTGGGGGCGGTGTCTATAATTCACCCCTCCACTTT. Full variable domain (outside the CDR3, taken from reference TRBV9 and TRBJ1-6): DSGVTQTPKHLITATGQRVTLRCSPRSGDLSVYWYQQSLDQGLQFLIQYYNGEERAKGNILERFSAQQFPDLHSELNLSSLELGDSALYFCASSAGGGVYNSPLHFGNGTRLTVT.

The chain carries TRBV15 and TRBJ1-1; D remains unclear. V lost 0 bases, J lost 0 bases, and 8 bases lay in between. CDR1 LNHNV and CDR2 YYDKDF come from the germline V gene (reference sequence). The CDR3 contains 15 residues. The CDR3 DNA sequence: TGTGCCACCAGCAGAGACGGGTACTTGAACACTGAAGCTTTCTTT. As protein: CATSRDGYLNTEAFF.

This chain links TRBV2 with TRBJ2-5, with D maybe TRBD2 (5 bases). In germline, CDR1 is SNHLY, CDR2 FYNNEI. The V end lost 0 bases, the J end lost 5 bases, and 13 bases lay between the germline ends. CDR3 length: 15 residues. Here the CDR3 reads CASSEATPAGETQYF. CDR3 nucleotide sequence: TGTGCCAGCAGTGAAGCAACCCCGGCGGGCGAGACCCAGTACTTC.